This T cell receptor beta chain comes out of a study of human T cells and chemical hapten exposure. Time point given: pre-sensitization, week 0. Treatment specified: therapeutic diphenylcyclopropenone sensitization with weekly scalp DPC. This clonotype was seen repeatedly, ten times or more. CDR3 length equals 13 residues. V was shortened by 1 base and J by 5 bases, with 8 bases between the two germline ends. From germline, CDR1 is SGHTA and CDR2 FQGTGA. Each CDR3 protein gets one entry after TCRdb re-called the RACE reads with MiXCR. In the table there are about 70,000 distinct CDR3 sequences, 11% of which are singletons.

The input for sequencing was whole blood, taken in connection with sensitization to the hapten diphenylcyclopropenone (DPC). This receptor was obtained from a woman between 50 and 59 years old with alopecia areata. Some clones in this sample may be carry-over from other donors' samples. The chain recombines TRBV7-3 with TRBJ2-5; D is ambiguous. CDR3 sequence (DNA): TGTGCCAGCAGCTTAAGTAGCTCGGAGACCCAGTACTTC. Translation: CASSLSSSETQYF.